The clone carrying this TCR beta chain showed up many times. Its target is not known. The data were taken from a study of human T cells and chemical hapten exposure. At the level of the study: Cases of alopecia areata, totalis or universalis occurred in a predominantly female patient group. Per-sample TCR yield variability stemmed mainly from small pooled library volume differences.

Individual cDNA molecules (in the library) carried attached unique molecular identifiers. TCRdb fed the RACE reads into MiXCR, producing one record per CDR3 protein. In the table there are over 14,000 distinct CDR3 sequences, about a sixth of which are singletons. Time point meaning: patch test 1, 2 weeks after DPC sensitization. Regarding treatment: therapeutic diphenylcyclopropenone sensitization with weekly scalp DPC. Whole-study findings and limits: Because all patients had alopecia, their immune responses might differ from healthy ones.

V lost 4 bases, J lost 5 bases, and 8 bases stayed unmatched. The CDR3 consists of 15 residues. The V gene's germline CDR1 is DFQATT and CDR2 SNEGSKA (reference sequence). The material was whole blood, obtained in connection with sensitization to the hapten diphenylcyclopropenone (DPC). The receptor comes from a woman aged 25 to 45 with alopecia areata. Some clones in this sample may be carry-over from other donors' samples. V is TRBV20-1 and J is TRBJ2-3, with 11 nucleotides matching TRBD2. The DNA of the CDR3 is TGCAGTGCTATTGCTCTAGCGGGAGGCGGAGATACGCAGTATTTT. Residues: CSAIALAGGGDTQYF.